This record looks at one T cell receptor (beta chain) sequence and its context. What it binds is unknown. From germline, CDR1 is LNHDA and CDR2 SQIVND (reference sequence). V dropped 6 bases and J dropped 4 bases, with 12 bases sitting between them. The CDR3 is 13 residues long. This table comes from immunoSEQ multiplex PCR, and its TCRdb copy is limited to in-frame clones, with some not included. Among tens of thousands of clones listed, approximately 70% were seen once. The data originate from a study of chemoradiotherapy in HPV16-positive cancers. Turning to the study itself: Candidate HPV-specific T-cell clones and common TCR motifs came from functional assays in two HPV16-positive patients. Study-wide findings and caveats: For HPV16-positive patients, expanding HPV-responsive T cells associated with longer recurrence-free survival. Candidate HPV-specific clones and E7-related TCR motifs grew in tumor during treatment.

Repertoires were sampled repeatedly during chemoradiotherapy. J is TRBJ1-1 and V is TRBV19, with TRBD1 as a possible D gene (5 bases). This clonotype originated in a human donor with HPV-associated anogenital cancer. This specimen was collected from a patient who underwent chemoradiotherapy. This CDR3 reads CASSGGRGTEAFF. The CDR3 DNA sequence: TGTGCCAGTAGCGGCGGGAGGGGCACTGAAGCTTTCTTT.